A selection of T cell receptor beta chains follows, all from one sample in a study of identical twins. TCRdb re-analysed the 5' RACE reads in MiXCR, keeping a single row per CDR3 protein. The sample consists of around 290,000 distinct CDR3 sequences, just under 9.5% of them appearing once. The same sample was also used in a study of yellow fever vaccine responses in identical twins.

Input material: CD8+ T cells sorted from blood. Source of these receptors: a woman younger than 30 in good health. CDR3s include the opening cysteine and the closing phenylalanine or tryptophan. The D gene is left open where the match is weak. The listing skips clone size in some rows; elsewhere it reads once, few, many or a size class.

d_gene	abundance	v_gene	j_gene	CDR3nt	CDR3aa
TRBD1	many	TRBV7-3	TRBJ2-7	TGTGCCAGCAGCTACAGGGGTTACGAGCAGTACTTC	CASSYRGYEQYF
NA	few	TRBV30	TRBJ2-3	TGTGCCTGGAGGCCCAGCACAGATACGCAGTATTTT	CAWRPSTDTQYF
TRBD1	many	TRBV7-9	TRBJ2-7	TGTGCCAGCAGCGGACAGGAGTACGAGCAGTACTTC	CASSGQEYEQYF
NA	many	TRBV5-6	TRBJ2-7	TGTGCCAGCAGGACAGGAGGAACCTACGAGCAGTACTTC	CASRTGGTYEQYF
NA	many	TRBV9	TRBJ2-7	TGTGCCAGCGGCTTAGGATACGAGCAGTACTTC	CASGLGYEQYF
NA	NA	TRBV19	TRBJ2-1	TGTGCCAGTAGTAAGATATCCAACTCCTACAATGAGCAGTTCTTC	CASSKISNSYNEQFF
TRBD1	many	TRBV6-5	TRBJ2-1	TGTGCCAGCAGTACTACAGGGGGCACTGAGCAGTTCTTC	CASSTTGGTEQFF
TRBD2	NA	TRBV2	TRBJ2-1	TGTACCAGCAGTGCGGGACTATTTTACAATGAGCAGTTCTTC	CTSSAGLFYNEQFF
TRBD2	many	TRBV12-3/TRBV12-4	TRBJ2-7	TGTGCCAGCAGATATGGGACTAGCGGGAGATACGAGCAGTACTTC	CASRYGTSGRYEQYF
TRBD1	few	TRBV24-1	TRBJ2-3	TGTGCCACCAGTGATTTGCAAATTGGGACAGGACTGGGAGATACGCAGTATTTT	CATSDLQIGTGLGDTQYF
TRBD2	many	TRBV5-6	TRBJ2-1	TGTGCCAGCAGCATCTCGGGAGGGACCCGGATAAACAATGAGCAGTTCTTC	CASSISGGTRINNEQFF
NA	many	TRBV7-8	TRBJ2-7	TGTGCCAGCAGCGGGAACAGGGTCGAGCAGTACTTC	CASSGNRVEQYF
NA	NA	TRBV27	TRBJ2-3	TGTGCCAGCCAGGGGGGTCTTACGCAGTATTTT	CASQGGLTQYF
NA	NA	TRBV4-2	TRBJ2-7	TGTGCCAGCAGCCACGCAACGGGGGCAAGCTACGAGCAGTACTTC	CASSHATGASYEQYF
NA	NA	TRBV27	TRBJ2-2	TGTGCCAGCAGTCCGCAGGGTTTTGGCGGGGAGCTGTTTTTT	CASSPQGFGGELFF
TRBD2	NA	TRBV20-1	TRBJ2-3	TGCAGTGCTAGGGGGGGACTAGCGGGGGGACCTAGCACAGATACGCAGTATTTT	CSARGGLAGGPSTDTQYF
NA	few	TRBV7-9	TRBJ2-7	TGTGCCAGCAGCCCTGGGTTGGGCGGGGAGCAGTACTTC	CASSPGLGGEQYF
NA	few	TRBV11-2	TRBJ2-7	TGTGCCAGCAGCTTTGGACTGTTCTACGAGCAGTACTTC	CASSFGLFYEQYF
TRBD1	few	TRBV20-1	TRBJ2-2	TGCAGTGCCCCCGACCGAAATAGACAGGGGGCGAACGGGGAGCTGTTTTTT	CSAPDRNRQGANGELFF